This T cell receptor (beta chain) was obtained from a study of T-cell memory formation after mild COVID-19. In the case of this clonotype: No antigen is known for it.

Study observations and caveats: Pre-infection memory already had some responding clones, implying cross-reactive memory joined. Clonal second-wave expansions that peaked on day 37 had unconfirmed SARS-CoV-2 specificity.

The V gene lost 3 bases and the J gene lost 5 bases, with 19 bases spanning the gap. The CDR3 is made up of 16 amino acids. The germline V gene has CDR1 SGDLS and CDR2 YYNGEE. Barcoded TCR alpha and TCR beta cDNA libraries with UMIs came from 5'RACE using constant-segment primers. TCRdb used MiXCR to reprocess the 5' RACE reads, holding one entry per CDR3 protein. Of around 340,000 distinct CDR3 sequences in the sample, around 15% are singletons; the top ten hold about 20%. The V call is TRBV9, the J call TRBJ2-3, with a possible D match to TRBD1 (5 bases). Sequencing was performed on PBMCs or a T cell subset sorted from them (not recorded which). The receptor was derived from a man aged 18 to 30 who had mild COVID-19 (a few samples of this study predate the infection). Cell type and time point are not known. CDR3 sequence: CASSDPDTGPEDTQYF. The CDR3 DNA follows: TGTGCCAGCAGCGATCCGGATACAGGCCCCGAAGATACGCAGTATTTT.